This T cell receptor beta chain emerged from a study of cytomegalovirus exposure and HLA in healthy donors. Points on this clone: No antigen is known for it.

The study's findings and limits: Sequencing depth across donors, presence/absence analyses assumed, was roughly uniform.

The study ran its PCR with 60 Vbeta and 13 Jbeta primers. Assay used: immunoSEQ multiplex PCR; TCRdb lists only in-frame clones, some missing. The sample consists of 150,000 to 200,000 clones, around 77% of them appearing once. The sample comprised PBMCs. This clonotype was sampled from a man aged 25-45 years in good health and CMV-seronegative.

The CDR3 spells CASSSFTFRDTQYF. CDR3 in DNA: TGTGCCAGCAGTTCCTTTACGTTTCGGGATACGCAGTATTTT. The chain has TRBV6-5 and TRBJ2-3; D ambiguous. The length of the CDR3 is 14 residues. Germline-derived CDR1 and CDR2 are MNHEY and SVGAGI. V was shortened by 4 bases and J by 6 bases, with 14 bases between the two germline ends.